This T cell receptor beta chain is from a study of T cell changes during pregnancy in multiple sclerosis. CDR3 length equals 16 residues. J was trimmed by 5 bases and V by 2 bases; bases with no gene match: 9. Looked up from germline, CDR1 is MNHEY and CDR2 is SMNVEV (reference sequence). Here immunoSEQ multiplex PCR was the method, and the copy in TCRdb shows in-frame clones only, minus some. The table has 20,000 to 25,000 clones, roughly 86% seen once. The clonotype originates from a female donor in good health, enrolled as a control in a pregnancy study. The rearrangement joins TRBV27 to TRBJ2-1, with 7 bases fitting TRBD2. Specimen: CD8+ T cells from peripheral blood mononuclear cells, collected in the first trimester of pregnancy. CDR3 in amino acids: CASSLGTRGTNNEQFF. The CDR3 DNA sequence: TGTGCCAGCAGTTTAGGGACCCGCGGGACTAACAATGAGCAGTTCTTC.